These T cell receptor beta chains were read from a single sample in a study of CD8 T cells in ankylosing spondylitis. TCRdb used MiXCR to reprocess the 5' RACE reads, holding one entry per CDR3 protein. The table has 110,000 to 150,000 distinct CDR3 sequences, 7.5% to 9.5% seen once. The sample consisted of synovial fluid, either unsorted or a sorted T cell fraction (not recorded which). Receptors were obtained from a male donor with ankylosing spondylitis. The CDR3 runs from the conserved cysteine through the conserved F or W. D genes are given only for firm matches. The size field is filled for only some rows; it gives once, few, many or a size class.

TRBV3-1	TRBJ2-5	.	TRBD2	CASCPLTSGVETQYF	TGTGCCTCCTGCCCGTTGACTAGCGGGGTGGAGACCCAGTACTTC
TRBV12-3/TRBV12-4	TRBJ1-6	many	.	CASSVQASSPLHF	TGTGCCAGCAGTGTACAGGCGAGTTCACCCCTCCACTTT
TRBV5-1	TRBJ2-7	many	.	CASSLEQGIYEQYF	TGCGCCAGCAGCTTGGAACAAGGGATCTACGAGCAGTACTTC
TRBV7-9	TRBJ2-5	few	TRBD1	CASSQSGGETQYF	TGTGCCAGCAGCCAATCAGGGGGAGAGACCCAGTACTTC
TRBV4-2	TRBJ2-7	few	TRBD2	CASSQGTSGGAYEQYF	TGTGCCAGCAGCCAAGGGACTAGCGGGGGGGCCTACGAGCAGTACTTC
TRBV5-6	TRBJ1-3	few	TRBD1	CASSFYTGGPGNTIYF	TGTGCCAGCAGCTTTTATACAGGGGGCCCTGGAAACACCATATATTTT
TRBV20-1	TRBJ1-5	many	.	CSAIRAGWRDNQPQHF	TGCAGTGCTATCCGTGCAGGGTGGAGGGACAATCAGCCCCAGCATTTT
TRBV7-8	TRBJ1-1	few	.	CASSGAPPTEAFF	TGTGCCAGCTCAGGGGCGCCCCCAACTGAAGCTTTCTTT
TRBV5-1	TRBJ1-6	few	TRBD1	CASSQLLPDRGGVSPLHF	TGCGCCAGCAGCCAACTATTACCGGACAGGGGGGGAGTGTCACCCCTCCACTTT
TRBV5-1	TRBJ2-1	few	.	CASRGDGGHYNEQFF	TGCGCCAGCAGGGGTGATGGGGGACACTACAATGAGCAGTTCTTC
TRBV6-2/TRBV6-3	TRBJ2-1	many	TRBD2	CASSYSPIAGLFNEQFF	TGTGCCAGCAGTTACTCCCCTATAGCGGGACTCTTCAATGAGCAGTTCTTC
TRBV5-4	TRBJ2-7	few	.	CASSSQGQGYEQYF	TGTGCCAGCAGCTCACAGGGTCAAGGCTACGAGCAGTACTTC
TRBV12-3/TRBV12-4	TRBJ1-2	many	.	CASSRTGALNYGYTF	TGTGCCAGCAGTAGAACCGGGGCTCTAAACTATGGCTACACCTTC
TRBV28	TRBJ2-7	many	.	CASSLKYEQYF	TGTGCCAGCAGTTTAAAGTACGAGCAGTACTTC
TRBV4-2	TRBJ2-6	many	.	CASSQASGGGGSRANVLTF	TGTGCCAGCAGCCAAGCAAGTGGTGGAGGGGGTTCCAGGGCCAACGTCCTGACTTTC
TRBV5-5	TRBJ2-7	many	TRBD1	CASSSRPDRGGEQYF	TGTGCCAGCAGCTCCAGACCGGACAGGGGGGGCGAGCAGTACTTC
TRBV2	TRBJ2-5	few	TRBD2	CASSPGTSVGETQYF	TGTGCCAGCAGTCCCGGAACTAGCGTGGGGGAGACCCAGTACTTC
TRBV20-1	TRBJ2-7	.	TRBD1	CSARDLGQGVYEQYF	TGCAGTGCTAGAGATCTGGGACAGGGAGTCTACGAGCAGTACTTC
TRBV20-1	TRBJ1-2	few	TRBD1	CSAGGTATNYGYTF	TGCAGTGCAGGGGGGACAGCTACTAACTATGGCTACACCTTC
TRBV24-1	TRBJ1-2	many	.	CATSANQAYGYTF	TGTGCCACCAGTGCGAACCAAGCCTATGGCTACACCTTC